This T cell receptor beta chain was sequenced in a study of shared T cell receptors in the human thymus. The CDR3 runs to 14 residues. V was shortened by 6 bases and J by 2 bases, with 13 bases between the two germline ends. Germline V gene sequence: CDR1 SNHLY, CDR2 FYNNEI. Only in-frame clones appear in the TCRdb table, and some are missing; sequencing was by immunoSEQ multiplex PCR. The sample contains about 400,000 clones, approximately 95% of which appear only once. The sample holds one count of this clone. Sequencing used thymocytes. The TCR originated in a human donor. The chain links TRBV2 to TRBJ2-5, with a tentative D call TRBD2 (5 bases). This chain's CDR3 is CASRDGREQETQYF. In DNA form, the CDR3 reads TGTGCCAGCAGGGACGGACGGGAACAAGAGACCCAGTACTTC.